These 25 T cell receptor beta chains originate from one sample sequenced in a study of OX40 agonist ivuxolimab in advanced cancers. Clones were read by immunoSEQ multiplex PCR, and TCRdb kept only the in-frame ones, dropping some. This sample has 70,000 to 90,000 clones; 81% occur once, and the top ten carry 5%. Sample: CD4+ or CD8+ T cells sorted from blood, taken in a trial of the OX40 agonist ivuxolimab. These receptors all stem from an adult with an advanced solid tumor such as melanoma, head and neck, liver or kidney cancer.

This chain connects TRBV7-8 to TRBJ2-5; 12 bases match TRBD2. V lost 5 bases and J lost 1; bases outside the gene matches: 8. CDR1 and CDR2 (germline): SGHVS, FQNEAQ. The CDR3 is made up of 17 amino acids. Here the CDR3 reads CASSGGLAGQFQETQYF. The CDR3 DNA reads as TGTGCCAGCAGCGGAGGACTAGCGGGGCAATTCCAAGAGACCCAGTACTTC.

This sequence joins TRBV29-1 and TRBJ2-2; 8 bases map to TRBD1. This CDR3 has 15 amino acids. The J segment lost 9 bases and the V segment lost 5 bases, leaving 14 bases of the junction unmatched. Per germline, CDR1 SQVTM and CDR2 ANQGSEA. The chain's CDR3 is CSVIGSRTGSWELFF. The CDR3 nucleotides are TGCAGCGTTATCGGTTCTAGGACAGGGAGCTGGGAGCTGTTTTTT.

This chain connects TRBV7-9 to TRBJ1-1; D remains ambiguous. This CDR3 region has 13 residues. Germline V gives CDR1 SEHNR, CDR2 FQNEAQ (reference sequence). V lost 3 bases, J lost 7 bases, and 12 bases lay in between. CDR3 in DNA: TGTGCCAGCAGCTTTGGTGGATTTGGTGAAGCTTTCTTT. Amino acids: CASSFGGFGEAFF.

This sequence joins TRBV18 and TRBJ2-1; D unclear. Germline CDR1 KGHSH, CDR2 LQKENI. The length of the CDR3 is 14 residues. The V end was cut by 6 bases, the J end by 6 bases, with 15 bases between. The chain's CDR3 is CASSPPAPTNEQFF. In nucleotides, the CDR3 is TGTGCCAGCTCCCCTCCAGCGCCGACCAATGAGCAGTTCTTC.

This sequence joins TRBV5-1 and TRBJ2-6; 12 nucleotides agree with TRBD1. The CDR3 contains 17 residues. Germline values: CDR1 SGHRS, CDR2 YFSETQ. V was pared by 6 bases and J by 2 bases, with 6 bases of the junction left unmatched. DNA for the CDR3: TGCGCCAGCACCGAGGGACAGGGGGCTGCTGGGGCCAACGTCCTGACTTTC. Residues: CASTEGQGAAGANVLTF.

This rearrangement joins TRBV5-1 to TRBJ1-1; the D gene is possibly TRBD1 (6 bases). There are 14 residues in the CDR3. Germline V gene lookup returns CDR1 SGHRS and CDR2 YFSETQ. Deletions cut 4 bases from V and 4 bases from J, with 14 bases between. In nucleotides, the CDR3 is TGCGCCAGCAGCAGCGGGTTACAGGGCACTGAAGCTTTCTTT. This gives the protein CASSSGLQGTEAFF.

This chain connects TRBV4-1 to TRBJ2-2, with 8 positions matching TRBD2. The CDR3 consists of 17 residues. V trimming: 4 bases; J trimming: 0 bases; junction bases outside the gene matches: 7. Germline lookup yields CDR1 MGHRA and CDR2 YSYEKL. The CDR3 nucleotides are TGCGCCAGCAGCCCTCGGGCGGGGGGTACGAACACCGGGGAGCTGTTTTTT. Protein product: CASSPRAGGTNTGELFF.

The chain carries TRBV27 and TRBJ1-6; TRBD1 agrees at 8 bases. CDR1 is MNHEY, CDR2 SMNVEV, per germline (reference sequence). CDR3 size: 14 residues. The trim removed 3 bases at V and 6 bases at J, leaving 1 base unmatched. DNA of the CDR3: TGTGCCAGCAGTTTTGACAGGGGTAATTCACCCCTCCACTTT. As protein: CASSFDRGNSPLHF.

DNA for the CDR3: TGTGCCAGCAGGCCGGGACAGCAAGAGACCCAGTACTTC. Translation gives CASRPGQQETQYF. This sequence joins TRBV6-1 and TRBJ2-5; 7 bases fit TRBD1. This CDR3 has 13 residues. J was trimmed by 2 bases and V by 6 bases; bases with no gene match: 3. Germline assignment: CDR1 MNHNS and CDR2 SASEGT.

V usage is TRBV6-1 and J usage is TRBJ2-7, with 7 nucleotides matching TRBD2. Germline loops: CDR1 MNHNS, CDR2 SASEGT. V lost 5 bases, J lost 7 bases, and 11 bases stayed unmatched. The CDR3 has 14 residues. CDR3 amino acids: CASSREVRIGEQYF. DNA for the CDR3: TGTGCCAGCAGTCGGGAGGTCCGCATTGGTGAGCAGTACTTC.

The CDR3 DNA reads TGTGCCAGTGGGACCTTCGGACTCTATGGCTACACCTTC. It yields the protein CASGTFGLYGYTF. The rearrangement links TRBV21-1 to TRBJ1-2. TRBV21-1 is classified as a pseudogene. The CDR3 contains 13 residues.

A single count supports this clone. This rearrangement joins TRBV19 to TRBJ1-2, with D possibly being TRBD1 (5 bases). Looked up from germline, CDR1 is LNHDA and CDR2 is SQIVND (reference sequence). V gave up 5 bases and J gave up 6 bases, with 22 bases separating them. CDR3 length equals 16 residues. The CDR3 coding sequence is TGTGCCAGTAGTCGCCCTCCGGGGGGATCAGCTGATGGCTACACCTTC. Amino acids: CASSRPPGGSADGYTF.

V and J are TRBV6-5 and TRBJ1-2, with TRBD1 identical over 10 bases. The germline V gene encodes CDR1 MNHEY and CDR2 SVGAGI. CDR3 size: 16 residues. V lost 0 bases and J lost 5; bases outside the gene matches: 6. The CDR3 coding sequence is TGTGCCAGCAGTTACTCTCGGACAGGGGGTTCGTATGGCTACACCTTC. This encodes CASSYSRTGGSYGYTF.

This clone was observed once. This chain joins TRBV21-1 and TRBJ1-5. TRBV21-1 is listed as a pseudogene. This CDR3 has 16 amino acids. In DNA form, the CDR3 reads TGTGCCAGCACCAGATTCCGCCGGGGTGGCAATCAGCCCCAGCATTTT. Its translation: CASTRFRRGGNQPQHF.

The CDR3: CASSQMGRTDLYEQYF. The CDR3 bases are TGCGCCAGCAGCCAAATGGGGAGGACAGACCTCTACGAGCAGTACTTC. The rearrangement joins TRBV4-3 to TRBJ2-7; either TRBD1 or TRBD2 may fit D (6 bases each). There are 16 residues in the CDR3. The germline V and J ends were trimmed by 2 bases and 3 bases, with 17 bases remaining between them. Germline CDR1 reads LGHNA; CDR2 reads YSLEER.

The chain carries TRBV4-1 and TRBJ1-2; 8 positions match TRBD1. Germline V gene sequence: CDR1 MGHRA, CDR2 YSYEKL. J gave up 3 bases and V 0 bases, and 6 bases lay outside the gene matches. The CDR3 is made up of 16 amino acids. CDR3 in DNA: TGCGCCAGCAGCCAAGAGGGACAGGAGATATACTATGGCTACACCTTC. Translating gives CASSQEGQEIYYGYTF.

The V call is TRBV6-5, the J call TRBJ1-5, with a possible D match to TRBD1 (6 bases). This CDR3 comprises 13 residues. In germline, CDR1 is MNHEY, CDR2 SVGAGI. The germline V and J ends were trimmed by 6 bases and 7 bases, with 13 bases remaining between them. As DNA, the CDR3 is TGTGCCAGCAGCCTGCCAGGGGACCAGCCCCAGCATTTT. Protein sequence: CASSLPGDQPQHF.

The CDR3 protein is CASSLDSSYGYTF. CDR3 bases: TGTGCCAGCAGCTTGGACAGCTCCTATGGCTACACCTTC. This rearrangement joins TRBV7-2 to TRBJ1-2, with D maybe TRBD1 (6 bases). Germline loops: CDR1 SGHTA, CDR2 FQGNSA. CDR3 size: 13 residues. Between the trimmed V and J ends, which lost 3 bases and 4 bases, there was a span of 9 bases.

The chain couples TRBV4-1 to TRBJ1-2; D is possibly TRBD1 (6 bases). V was cut by 2 bases and J by 2 bases, with 12 bases left in between. CDR1 is MGHRA, CDR2 YSYEKL, per germline. The CDR3 covers 15 residues. The CDR3, as DNA: TGCGCCAGCAGCCAAAATGGACAGACAAACTATGGCTACACCTTC. Protein product: CASSQNGQTNYGYTF.

The gene calls are TRBV13 and TRBJ2-1; D not certain. From germline, CDR1 is PRHDT and CDR2 FYEKMQ (reference sequence). This CDR3 has 13 residues. V shed 3 bases and J shed 9 bases, with 12 bases lying between them. In DNA form, the CDR3 reads TGTGCCAGCAGCTTGTATGCTGGCGGTGAGCAGTTCTTC. Its translation: CASSLYAGGEQFF.

In its sample, this clone is medium-sized (0.01 to 0.1%). This chain links TRBV11-3 with TRBJ1-1; 11 nucleotides align to TRBD1. Looked up from germline, CDR1 is SGHNT and CDR2 is YENEEA. Unmatched junction bases numbered 3, after V lost 6 bases and J lost 6 bases. The CDR3 runs to 13 residues. The CDR3 spells CASRSDRGPEAFF. DNA for the CDR3: TGTGCCAGCAGATCGGACAGGGGGCCTGAAGCTTTCTTT.

Note on this clone: One end of the junction does not line up with germline, which may come from a read error. The rearrangement joins TRBV2 to TRBJ1-6, with D unresolved. The CDR3 runs 13 residues. Germline assignment: CDR1 SNHLY and CDR2 FYNNEI. CDR3 protein: CASSEGPPSPLHF. CDR3 nucleotide sequence: TGTGCCAGCAGCGAAGGACCCCCTTCACCCCTCCACTTT.

The genes are TRBV6-6 and TRBJ2-2; no clear D. In germline, CDR1 is MNHNY, CDR2 SVGAGI (reference sequence). V shed 4 bases and J shed 4 bases, with 4 bases lying between them. The CDR3 contains 12 residues. In DNA, the CDR3 is TGTGCCAGCAGTTTGGGCACCGGGGAGCTGTTTTTT. Translation gives CASSLGTGELFF.

The genes are TRBV2 and TRBJ1-5, with a weak D call TRBD1 (6 bases). The CDR3 extends over 16 amino acids. Trimming took off 2 bases at V and 0 bases at J, with 11 bases between the two ends. Germline CDR1 reads SNHLY; CDR2 reads FYNNEI. This chain's CDR3 is CASSELGGHSNQPQHF. CDR3 bases: TGTGCCAGCAGTGAATTGGGGGGACATAGCAATCAGCCCCAGCATTTT.

V and J are TRBV6-5 and TRBJ1-4; a weak D match, TRBD1 (5 bases). CDR3 length equals 15 residues. V lost 4 bases and J 2 bases, leaving 11 bases between the germline ends. Germline V CDR1 and CDR2: MNHEY, SVGAGI. CDR3 loop: CASSFGGMTNEKLFF. In DNA, the CDR3 is TGTGCCAGCAGTTTTGGGGGGATGACTAATGAAAAACTGTTTTTT.